This T cell receptor beta chain was observed in a study of blood T cell repertoires in COVID-19. Study summary: The United States, Italy and Spain provided the acute and convalescent COVID-19 samples. T cells, B-cell-depleted T cells, or PBMCs provided the cDNA or gDNA that served as material.

V trimming: 3 bases; J trimming: 7 bases; junction bases outside the gene matches: 6. There are 15 residues in the CDR3. Germline CDR1 MDHEN, CDR2 SYDVKM. Authors' methods: Reference gene primers were amplified, and this amplification served to estimate nucleated cell counts. Profiled with immunoSEQ multiplex PCR; TCRdb holds only in-frame clones, not every one. D and trimming were read from the DNA, whereas the V and J calls and clone size are those reported in that table. The sample contains 200,000 to 250,000 clones, around 86% of which appear only once. Seattle's cohort entered during active infection and was followed longitudinally.

The sample comprised peripheral blood. The sequence derives from a woman aged 80 or over with COVID-19, enrolled during active disease. The genes are TRBV28 and TRBJ2-1; TRBD1 agrees at 10 bases. CDR3 in amino acids: CASSLGTGVRNEQFF. The DNA for the CDR3 is TGTGCCAGCAGTTTGGGGACAGGGGTACGGAATGAGCAGTTCTTC. Looking up the rest from reference TRBV28 and TRBJ2-1 gives the full variable domain: DVKVTQSSRYLVKRTGEKVFLECVQDMDHENMFWYRQDPGLGLRLIYFSYDVKMKEKGDIPEGYSVSREKKERFSLILESASTNQTSMYLCASSLGTGVRNEQFFGPGTRLTVL.